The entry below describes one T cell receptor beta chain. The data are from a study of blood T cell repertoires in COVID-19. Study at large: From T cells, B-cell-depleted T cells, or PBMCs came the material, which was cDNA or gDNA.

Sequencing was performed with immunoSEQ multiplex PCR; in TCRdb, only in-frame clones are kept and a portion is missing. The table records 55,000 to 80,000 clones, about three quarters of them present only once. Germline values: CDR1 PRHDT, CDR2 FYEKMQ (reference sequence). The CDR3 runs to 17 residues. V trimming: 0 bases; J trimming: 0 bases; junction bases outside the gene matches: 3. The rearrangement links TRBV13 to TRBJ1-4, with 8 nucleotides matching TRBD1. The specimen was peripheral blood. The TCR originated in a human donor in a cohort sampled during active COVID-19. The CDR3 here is CASSLGRGHATNEKLFF. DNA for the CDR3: TGTGCCAGCAGCTTAGGCAGGGGGCATGCAACTAATGAAAAACTGTTTTTT.